Following are 18 T cell receptor beta chains from one sample sequenced in a study of blood T cells in healthy people across ages. PCR was performed a second time for about 6 to 11 cycles using a sample-barcoded 5' primer and a J-beta primer mix. One entry per CDR3 protein results from TCRdb running MiXCR on the 5' RACE reads. The data contain some 780,000 distinct CDR3 sequences, roughly three fifths of them singletons. The sample was blood. The source is a man aged 40-50 years in good health.

The gene calls are TRBV12-3 or TRBV12-4 and TRBJ2-5, with 8 nucleotides matching TRBD2. TRBJ2-7 matches the DNA end more closely, so the J call is doubtful. This CDR3 comprises 14 residues. The CDR3 spells CASSGQRERYEQYF. CDR3 sequence (DNA): TGTGCCAGCAGTGGGCAGCGGGAGAGATACGAGCAGTACTTC.

This clonotype was seen at least ten times. The chain joins TRBV10-3 to TRBJ2-5, with TRBD2 matching 7 bases. In germline, CDR1 is ENHRY, CDR2 SYGVKD. The CDR3 loop spans 13 amino acids. V shed 8 bases, J shed 2 bases, and the junction held 5 bases outside the gene matches. The CDR3 bases are TGTGCCATCGGGGGGGAATCACAAGAGACCCAGTACTTC. Its translation: CAIGGESQETQYF.

This sequence joins TRBV12-3 or TRBV12-4 and TRBJ2-3; D is unresolved. Trimming stripped 6 bases from V and 3 bases from J, with 16 bases between. This CDR3 has 15 residues. CDR3 amino acids: CASRSIEKQTDTQYF. The CDR3 coding sequence is TGTGCCAGCAGAAGTATAGAGAAGCAGACAGATACGCAGTATTTT.

Of note for this clonotype: The junction departs from the called germline gene at one end, perhaps through a read error. V gene TRBV4-3 combines with J gene TRBJ2-1; no clear D. The CDR3 covers 15 residues. Germline V gene sequence: CDR1 LGHNA, CDR2 YSLEER. DNA for the CDR3: TGCGCCAGCAGCCAAAATGGCCAAGCCTACAATGAGCAGGTCTTC. Translation gives CASSQNGQAYNEQVF.

This chain connects TRBV28 to TRBJ2-3; TRBD2 agrees at 11 bases. The CDR3 consists of 15 residues. Germline-derived CDR1 and CDR2 are MDHEN and SYDVKM. The J segment lost 6 bases and the V segment lost 6 bases, leaving 8 bases of the junction unmatched. CDR3 sequence (DNA): TGTGCCAGCAGACTAGCGGGAGTGAAGGGGGATACGCAGTATTTT. This codes for CASRLAGVKGDTQYF.

This CDR3 reads CASSIWDFGEKLFF. In nucleotides, the CDR3 is TGTGCCAGCAGCATCTGGGATTTCGGGGAAAAACTGTTTTTT. J is TRBJ1-4 and V is TRBV5-4, with no clear D. Germline V lookup: CDR1 SGHNT, CDR2 YYREEE (reference sequence). The CDR3 extends over 14 amino acids. Trimming shortened V by 4 bases and J by 8 bases, and 15 bases separated the two germline ends. Filled out from reference TRBV5-4 and TRBJ1-4, the complete variable domain reads ETGVTQSPTHLIKTRGQQVTLRCSSQSGHNTVSWYQQALGQGPQFIFQYYREEENGRGNFPPRFSGLQFPNYSSELNVNALELDDSALYLCASSIWDFGEKLFFGSGTQLSVL.

V gene TRBV7-2 combines with J gene TRBJ2-3; the match to TRBD1 covers 7 bases. Germline CDR1 is SGHTA and CDR2 is FQGNSA. V shed 4 bases and J 10 bases; nucleotides not matched to a gene: 11. The CDR3 covers 14 residues. The CDR3: CASSSGSYTGAQYF. CDR3 DNA sequence: TGTGCCAGCAGCTCCGGATCTTACACAGGGGCGCAGTATTTT.

The chain carries TRBV7-2 and TRBJ2-3; D possibly corresponds to TRBD2 (6 bases). CDR3 length equals 16 residues. Trimming took 4 bases from V and 0 from J, leaving 14 bases between them. Germline CDR1 and CDR2: SGHTA and FQGNSA. DNA of the CDR3: TGTGCCAGCAGCTCGGGGCTACTAGCTAGCACAGATACGCAGTATTTT. Its protein is CASSSGLLASTDTQYF.

Points on this clonotype: This may be a read error: a much more frequent sequence differs by one nucleotide. The chain combines TRBV15 with TRBJ2-3, with D perhaps TRBD1 (6 bases). The CDR3 is made up of 15 amino acids. V was trimmed by 8 bases and J by 0 bases, leaving 15 bases between them. Germline CDR1 LNHNV, CDR2 YYDKDF (reference sequence). The CDR3 loop reads CATGPQRGSTDTQYF. The CDR3, as DNA: TGTGCCACCGGCCCACAGAGGGGGAGCACAGATACGCAGTATTTT.

The chain links TRBV28 to TRBJ1-1; 9 nucleotides align to TRBD1. J gave up 5 bases and V 2 bases, and 12 bases lay outside the gene matches. Germline lookup yields CDR1 MDHEN and CDR2 SYDVKM. The CDR3 is made up of 17 amino acids. The chain's CDR3 is CASSLDWGTGRRTEAFF. DNA of the CDR3: TGTGCCAGCAGTTTAGATTGGGGGACAGGGAGGAGGACTGAAGCTTTCTTT. The full variable domain, completed using reference TRBV28 and TRBJ1-1, is DVKVTQSSRYLVKRTGEKVFLECVQDMDHENMFWYRQDPGLGLRLIYFSYDVKMKEKGDIPEGYSVSREKKERFSLILESASTNQTSMYLCASSLDWGTGRRTEAFFGQGTRLTVV.

The chain links TRBV28 to TRBJ2-3, with TRBD2 matching over 13 bases. With V trimmed by 3 bases and J by 3 bases, 6 bases remained unmatched. Germline V CDR1 and CDR2: MDHEN, SYDVKM. CDR3 length: 17 residues. This chain's CDR3 is CASSFLLAGGETDTQYF. The CDR3 nucleotides are TGTGCCAGCAGTTTCCTACTAGCGGGGGGGGAAACAGATACGCAGTATTTT.

This clonotype was seen only a few times. The chain has TRBV10-3 and TRBJ1-1; D gene unclear. There are 13 residues in the CDR3. The V gene lost 0 bases and the J gene lost 3 bases, with 5 bases spanning the gap. Germline values: CDR1 ENHRY, CDR2 SYGVKD. The CDR3 nucleotides are TGTGCCATCAGTGAGTCGATTTACACTGAAGCTTTCTTT. Encoded protein: CAISESIYTEAFF.

This clonotype was detected only a few times. The genes are TRBV11-1 and TRBJ2-5; 8 nucleotides agree with TRBD2. The CDR3 loop spans 13 amino acids. In germline, CDR1 is SGHAT, CDR2 FQDESV (reference sequence). V was clipped by 5 bases and J by 4 bases; unmatched bases: 3. The chain's CDR3 is CASSQTSGETQYF. In nucleotides, the CDR3 is TGTGCCAGCAGCCAAACTAGCGGAGAGACCCAGTACTTC.

The genes are TRBV6-2 or TRBV6-3 and TRBJ2-1; D tentatively reads TRBD1 or TRBD2 (5 bases each). The CDR3 covers 16 residues. The germline V and J ends were trimmed by 0 bases and 7 bases, with 16 bases remaining between them. The V gene's germline CDR1 is MNHEY and CDR2 SVGEGT. CDR3 region: CASSYSGDSRRNEQFF. In DNA form, the CDR3 reads TGTGCCAGCAGTTACTCGGGAGACAGCCGGAGGAATGAGCAGTTCTTC.

The chain recombines TRBV7-9 with TRBJ2-1; D not certain. CDR3 length: 13 amino acids. With 5 bases removed from V and 8 bases from J, the gap between germline ends came to 13 bases. From germline, CDR1 is SEHNR and CDR2 FQNEAQ (reference sequence). The CDR3 region is CASSPTNRDEQFF. CDR3 DNA sequence: TGTGCCAGCAGCCCAACGAACCGGGATGAGCAGTTCTTC.

This clonotype was counted a few times. The chain combines TRBV20-1 with TRBJ2-1, with D uncertain. Germline V lookup: CDR1 DFQATT, CDR2 SNEGSKA (reference sequence). V lost 1 base to trimming and J lost 5 bases, with 6 bases between them. CDR3 length: 12 amino acids. CDR3 nucleotide sequence: TGCAGTGCTAGAGCTATTAACAATGAGCAGTTCTTC. Protein sequence: CSARAINNEQFF.

The V call is TRBV14, the J call TRBJ2-3; D is unclear. CDR1 and CDR2 from the germline V gene are SGHDN and FVKESK. V gave up 8 bases and J gave up 3 bases, with 9 bases separating them. The CDR3 has 12 residues. Here the CDR3 reads CASAWATDTQYF. In DNA, the CDR3 is TGTGCCAGCGCCTGGGCTACAGATACGCAGTATTTT.

CDR3 loop: CASSVALFYEQYF. The CDR3 DNA sequence: TGTGCCAGCAGCGTAGCACTGTTCTACGAGCAGTACTTC. The chain is built from TRBV11-2 and TRBJ2-7; D gene uncertain. The germline gives CDR1 SGHAT, CDR2 FQNNGV. Trimming took off 5 bases at V and 3 bases at J, with 11 bases between the two ends. The CDR3 has 13 amino acids. Full variable domain (outside the CDR3, taken from reference TRBV11-2 and TRBJ2-7): EAGVAQSPRYKIIEKRQSVAFWCNPISGHATLYWYQQILGQGPKLLIQFQNNGVVDDSQLPKDRFSAERLKGVDSTLKIQPAKLEDSAVYLCASSVALFYEQYFGPGTRLTVT.